These 26 T cell receptor beta chains were all obtained from the same sample, sequenced in a study of cytomegalovirus exposure and HLA in healthy donors. The study ran its PCR with 60 Vbeta and 13 Jbeta primers. Profiling relied on immunoSEQ multiplex PCR, and the TCRdb table lists in-frame clones only, not all of them. The sample records about 120,000 clones, 66% being singletons. What was sequenced was PBMCs. The receptors here all came from a man aged 18 to 29 in good health and CMV-seronegative.

The chain recombines TRBV11-2 with TRBJ2-7; possibly TRBD2 for D (5 bases). CDR1 SGHAT and CDR2 FQNNGV come from the germline V gene. Trimming removed 5 bases from V and 3 bases from J, with 17 bases in between. CDR3 length equals 15 residues. The CDR3 bases are TGTGCCAGCAGCCCTAGTGCCAGCGGCGGCTACGAGCAGTACTTC. As protein: CASSPSASGGYEQYF.

This sequence joins TRBV4-3 and TRBJ2-2; D is unresolved. Trimming removed 0 bases from V and 0 bases from J, with 11 bases in between. The CDR3 contains 17 residues. The germline gives CDR1 LGHNA, CDR2 YSLEER. The CDR3 DNA sequence: TGCGCCAGCAGCCAAGAAGCACTTAGTTCGAACACCGGGGAGCTGTTTTTT. This gives the protein CASSQEALSSNTGELFF.

V is TRBV5-1 and J is TRBJ1-5; D unclear. Trimming removed 2 bases at V and 1 base at J, with 10 bases between. This CDR3 contains 15 residues. The germline V gene has CDR1 SGHRS and CDR2 YFSETQ. CDR3 DNA: TGCGCCAGCAGCTTCGGGGTAGGAAGCAATCAGCCCCAGCATTTT. This sequence encodes CASSFGVGSNQPQHF.

This clone appeared a few times. The chain has TRBV5-1 and TRBJ1-1, with D possibly matching TRBD1 (6 bases). Germline V gives CDR1 SGHRS, CDR2 YFSETQ. The CDR3 covers 14 residues. V was cut by 1 base and J by 3 bases, with 10 bases left in between. CDR3 sequence (DNA): TGCGCCAGCAGCTTGACAGGGAGGGACACTGAAGCTTTCTTT. The encoded protein is CASSLTGRDTEAFF.

This clone was detected once. The rearrangement links TRBV5-4 to TRBJ2-7, with 9 bases matching TRBD1. CDR1 and CDR2 (germline): SGHNT, YYREEE (reference sequence). CDR3 length equals 14 residues. V was pared by 0 bases and J by 6 bases, with 4 bases of the junction left unmatched. CDR3 loop: CASSLGTGGGEQYF. Here the CDR3 DNA reads TGTGCCAGCAGCTTGGGTACAGGGGGCGGCGAGCAGTACTTC.

V usage is TRBV9 and J usage is TRBJ2-7; no clear D gene. In germline, CDR1 is SGDLS, CDR2 YYNGEE. V dropped 0 bases and J dropped 5 bases, with 12 bases sitting between them. The CDR3 extends over 14 amino acids. The CDR3 bases are TGTGCCAGCAGCGTAGCCGTGTGGCCCCACGAGCAGTACTTC. It codes for CASSVAVWPHEQYF.

The V and J genes are TRBV9 and TRBJ1-1, with D maybe TRBD1 (5 bases). The CDR3 spans 13 residues. Germline V lookup: CDR1 SGDLS, CDR2 YYNGEE. V lost 3 bases and J lost 5, with 11 bases in between. CDR3 in amino acids: CASSGGGKTEAFF. The CDR3 nucleotides are TGTGCCAGCAGCGGGGGGGGGAAAACTGAAGCTTTCTTT. Full variable domain (outside the CDR3, taken from reference TRBV9 and TRBJ1-1): DSGVTQTPKHLITATGQRVTLRCSPRSGDLSVYWYQQSLDQGLQFLIQYYNGEERAKGNILERFSAQQFPDLHSELNLSSLELGDSALYFCASSGGGKTEAFFGQGTRLTVV.

This chain links TRBV28 with TRBJ1-4; possible D gene TRBD1, 5 bases. V was pared by 7 bases and J by 0 bases, with 24 bases between. CDR3 length: 19 residues. CDR1 is MDHEN and CDR2 is SYDVKM in the germline V gene. CDR3 region: CASIDGLGGVGATNEKLFF. The CDR3 DNA sequence: TGTGCCAGCATCGATGGGTTAGGCGGGGTAGGGGCAACTAATGAAAAACTGTTTTTT.

J is TRBJ1-4 and V is TRBV19; D ambiguous. Germline lookup yields CDR1 LNHDA and CDR2 SQIVND (reference sequence). V was cut by 3 bases and J by 4 bases, with 9 bases left in between. The CDR3 runs 14 residues. The CDR3 DNA reads TGTGCCAGTAGTATTAGGCGGAGTAATGAAAAACTGTTTTTT. Protein: CASSIRRSNEKLFF.

The chain links TRBV18 to TRBJ2-7; D possibly corresponds to TRBD2 (6 bases). V was trimmed by 5 bases and J by 2 bases, leaving 13 bases between them. The CDR3 is 14 amino acids. Germline V lookup: CDR1 KGHSH, CDR2 LQKENI. The CDR3: CASSGQRAAYEQYF. Here the CDR3 DNA reads TGTGCCAGCTCAGGCCAGCGGGCAGCCTACGAGCAGTACTTC.

This clone was seen a handful of times. This chain joins TRBV5-1 and TRBJ2-1; TRBD2 might be the D (6 bases). CDR1 and CDR2 (germline): SGHRS, YFSETQ. The CDR3 has 16 residues. Trimming cost V 4 bases and J 0 bases, with 14 bases left between them. DNA of the CDR3: TGCGCCAGCAGCCGCGGGGCCAGGAGCTCCTACAATGAGCAGTTCTTC. It yields the protein CASSRGARSSYNEQFF.

The chain uses TRBV6-1 and TRBJ2-1, with 7 bases fitting TRBD1. V lost 6 bases and J lost 7; bases outside the gene matches: 12. The CDR3 sequence is 15 residues long. Germline assignment: CDR1 MNHNS and CDR2 SASEGT. This chain's CDR3 is CASSAGTALGNEQFF. The CDR3 bases are TGTGCCAGCAGCGCCGGGACAGCCTTAGGAAATGAGCAGTTCTTC.

This sequence joins TRBV5-1 and TRBJ1-1; 8 bases agree with TRBD1. The germline V gene has CDR1 SGHRS and CDR2 YFSETQ. The V and J ends lost 2 bases and 1 base, in that order; junction bases with no gene match: 7. CDR3 length: 16 amino acids. The CDR3, as DNA: TGCGCCAGCAGCTTTACCGGACAGGGAACGAACACTGAAGCTTTCTTT. This translates into CASSFTGQGTNTEAFF.

This clone has just a few counts. The V gene is TRBV9, the J gene TRBJ2-7; 10 nucleotides match TRBD1. The CDR3 runs 14 residues. Germline CDR1 reads SGDLS; CDR2 reads YYNGEE. The ends lost 3 bases at V and 6 bases at J; junction bases unmatched: 6. The CDR3 spells CASSAGTGEGEQYF. CDR3 sequence (DNA): TGTGCCAGCAGCGCCGGGACAGGGGAAGGCGAGCAGTACTTC.

This sequence joins TRBV13 and TRBJ2-7; D is possibly TRBD1 (6 bases). Germline V lookup: CDR1 PRHDT, CDR2 FYEKMQ (reference sequence). V was shortened by 4 bases and J by 3 bases, with 10 bases between the two germline ends. This CDR3 is 13 amino acids long. CDR3 sequence (DNA): TGTGCCAGCAGCTCCCAACAGGGCTACGAGCAGTACTTC. This gives the protein CASSSQQGYEQYF. The full variable domain, with the rest looked up from reference TRBV13 and TRBJ2-7, is AAGVIQSPRHLIKEKRETATLKCYPIPRHDTVYWYQQGPGQDPQFLISFYEKMQSDKGSIPDRFSAQQFSDYHSELNMSSLELGDSALYFCASSSQQGYEQYFGPGTRLTVT.

The chain joins TRBV14 to TRBJ1-1; 9 bases match TRBD1. The CDR3 extends over 17 amino acids. CDR1 and CDR2 (germline): SGHDN, FVKESK. J was trimmed by 10 bases and V by 0 bases; bases with no gene match: 15. This CDR3 reads CASSQESGTGPYRRAFF. CDR3 bases: TGTGCCAGCAGCCAAGAATCCGGGACAGGGCCCTATAGAAGAGCTTTCTTT.

This clone was seen once. The chain couples TRBV7-8 to TRBJ1-5, with 8 nucleotides matching TRBD1. The germline gives CDR1 SGHVS, CDR2 FQNEAQ. Trimming took 5 bases from V and 0 from J; bases not matched to a gene: 6. The CDR3 totals 16 residues. The CDR3 DNA reads as TGTGCCAGCAGCCGGGGACAGGCTTATAGCAATCAGCCCCAGCATTTT. This translates into CASSRGQAYSNQPQHF.

The rearrangement joins TRBV4-1 to TRBJ2-4, with 7 bases lining up with TRBD1. The CDR3 is 17 amino acids. CDR1 and CDR2 (germline): MGHRA, YSYEKL. Germline trimming cut 3 bases from V and 0 bases from J; bases unmatched to any gene: 8. This CDR3 is CASSQPTGTVAKNIQYF. Here the CDR3 DNA reads TGCGCCAGCAGCCAGCCCACCGGGACAGTAGCCAAAAACATTCAGTACTTC.

The chain carries TRBV6-5 and TRBJ1-1; TRBD1 aligns across 7 bases. The CDR3 consists of 13 residues. From germline, CDR1 is MNHEY and CDR2 SVGAGI. V lost 8 bases to trimming and J lost 4 bases; unmatched junction nucleotides: 7. DNA of the CDR3: TGTGCCAGCGGCCCGACAGGGCGCACTGAAGCTTTCTTT. Translating it yields CASGPTGRTEAFF.

The genes are TRBV7-9 and TRBJ2-1; unclear D gene. The CDR3 totals 14 residues. V was cut by 1 base and J by 5 bases, with 9 bases left in between. Germline CDR1 SEHNR, CDR2 FQNEAQ (reference sequence). CDR3 loop: CASSLVARDNEQFF. CDR3 nucleotide sequence: TGTGCCAGCAGCTTAGTCGCACGCGACAATGAGCAGTTCTTC. Full variable domain (remainder filled in from reference TRBV7-9 and TRBJ2-1): DTGVSQNPRHKITKRGQNVTFRCDPISEHNRLYWYRQTLGQGPEFLTYFQNEAQLEKSRLLSDRFSAERPKGSFSTLEIQRTEQGDSAMYLCASSLVARDNEQFFGPGTRLTVL.

The table lists this clone with a few counts. The chain combines TRBV10-2 with TRBJ2-7; D gene unclear. Germline-derived CDR1 and CDR2 are WSHSY and SAAADI. V gave up 6 bases and J gave up 0 bases, with 6 bases separating them. The CDR3 sequence is 12 residues long. CDR3 in DNA: TGCGCCAGCAGCCTTAGCTCCTACGAGCAGTACTTC. Its translation is CASSLSSYEQYF.

The chain joins TRBV19 to TRBJ1-4, with D hard to call. There are 15 residues in the CDR3. Germline CDR1 is LNHDA and CDR2 is SQIVND (reference sequence). V was trimmed by 5 bases and J by 0 bases, leaving 10 bases between them. CDR3 nucleotide sequence: TGTGCCAGTAGTGGTCAGCGGGCAACTAATGAAAAACTGTTTTTT. Protein: CASSGQRATNEKLFF.

This clone was seen more than once but under ten times. The genes are TRBV15 and TRBJ2-1, with D possibly matching TRBD1 (5 bases). Trimming pared 1 base from V and 8 bases from J, leaving 18 bases between. This CDR3 has 16 amino acids. Germline CDR1 and CDR2: LNHNV and YYDKDF (reference sequence). The CDR3: CATSRAKGKRHHEQFF. The CDR3 DNA is TGTGCCACCAGCAGAGCAAAGGGGAAACGCCACCATGAGCAGTTCTTC.

V usage is TRBV7-8 and J usage is TRBJ2-2; D unresolved. Trimming shortened V by 3 bases and J by 2 bases, and 10 bases separated the two germline ends. Germline assignment: CDR1 SGHVS and CDR2 FQNEAQ. CDR3 size: 15 residues. The CDR3, as DNA: TGTGCCAGCAGCTTTGGCCGAATAAACACCGGGGAGCTGTTTTTT. Residues: CASSFGRINTGELFF.

The rearrangement joins TRBV7-2 to TRBJ2-7; 8 bases fit TRBD1. The CDR3 runs to 15 residues. The V and J ends lost 2 bases and 2 bases, in that order; junction bases with no gene match: 5. Germline lookup yields CDR1 SGHTA and CDR2 FQGNSA. CDR3 protein: CASSLIRTGPYEQYF. In DNA, the CDR3 is TGTGCCAGCAGCTTAATCCGGACAGGGCCCTACGAGCAGTACTTC.

The chain couples TRBV5-5 to TRBJ2-7; TRBD1 matches at 7 bases. This CDR3 is 13 amino acids long. The V and J ends lost 0 bases and 4 bases, in that order; junction bases with no gene match: 1. Germline V gene lookup returns CDR1 SGHKS and CDR2 YYEKEE (reference sequence). This chain's CDR3 is CASSLEGAYEQYF. CDR3 DNA: TGTGCCAGCAGCTTGGAGGGGGCTTACGAGCAGTACTTC.